What follows describes a single TCR beta chain. These data are taken from a study of shared clonotypes between healthy human individuals. TCRdb's table, derived via immunoSEQ multiplex PCR, lists solely in-frame clones and lacks some. Among some 630,000 clones listed, 72% were seen once. Per germline, CDR1 SEHNR and CDR2 FQNEAQ (reference sequence). Trimming pared 1 base from V and 7 bases from J, leaving 14 bases between. This CDR3 is 15 amino acids long. The TCR comes from a woman in her thirties in good health. Material: memory CD4+ T cells sorted from blood. Subset denoted: CD45RA-negative fraction. The chain combines TRBV7-9 with TRBJ2-1, with a possible D match to TRBD1 (6 bases). CDR3 protein: CASSLGAGVENEQFF. CDR3 DNA sequence: TGTGCCAGCAGCTTAGGGGCAGGGGTTGAGAATGAGCAGTTCTTC. The whole variable domain, filled in from reference TRBV7-9 and TRBJ2-1, reads DTGVSQNPRHKITKRGQNVTFRCDPISEHNRLYWYRQTLGQGPEFLTYFQNEAQLEKSRLLSDRFSAERPKGSFSTLEIQRTEQGDSAMYLCASSLGAGVENEQFFGPGTRLTVL.